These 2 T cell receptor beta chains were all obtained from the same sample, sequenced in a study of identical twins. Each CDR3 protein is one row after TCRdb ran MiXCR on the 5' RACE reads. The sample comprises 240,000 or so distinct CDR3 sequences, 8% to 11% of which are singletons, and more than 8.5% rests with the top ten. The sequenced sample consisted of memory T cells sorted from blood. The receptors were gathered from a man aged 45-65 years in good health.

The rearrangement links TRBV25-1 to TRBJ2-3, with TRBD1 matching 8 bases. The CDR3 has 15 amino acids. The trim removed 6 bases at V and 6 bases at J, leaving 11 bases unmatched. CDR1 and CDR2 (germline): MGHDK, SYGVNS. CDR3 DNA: TGTGCCAGCAGGGAAAACAGGGGGACGGCCGATACGCAGTATTTT. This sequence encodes CASRENRGTADTQYF.

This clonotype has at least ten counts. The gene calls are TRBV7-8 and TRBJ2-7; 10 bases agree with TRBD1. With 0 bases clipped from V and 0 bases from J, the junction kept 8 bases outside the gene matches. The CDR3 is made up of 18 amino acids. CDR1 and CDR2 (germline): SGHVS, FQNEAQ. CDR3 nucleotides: TGTGCCAGCAGCTTAGCCGGATTTGGGACAGGGGTCTCCTACGAGCAGTACTTC. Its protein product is CASSLAGFGTGVSYEQYF.